Below are 18 T cell receptor beta chains sequenced from a single sample in a study of post-analysis software for immune sequencing data. TCR beta libraries were prepared from cDNA with unique molecular identifiers. In TCRdb, the PCR reads were re-called with MiXCR into one record per CDR3 protein. The sample includes roughly 800,000 distinct CDR3 sequences, just under 30% of them seen just once. Findings of the study overall: The five TRBV segments detected at higher frequency in patients than in controls included TRBV5-6, TRBV5-1 and TRBV20-1.

Which antigens these TCRs recognize remains unknown. The sequenced sample was blood. These receptors originate from a girl aged 10-17 years with multiple sclerosis.

This clonotype was detected only a few times. This rearrangement joins TRBV7-9 to TRBJ2-3; possibly TRBD1 for D (6 bases). The CDR3 sequence is 14 residues long. The germline V gene encodes CDR1 SEHNR and CDR2 FQNEAQ (reference sequence). V gave up 3 bases and J gave up 4 bases, with 11 bases separating them. CDR3 region: CASSLEDSSDTQYF. The CDR3 coding sequence is TGTGCCAGCAGCTTGGAGGACAGCTCAGATACGCAGTATTTT.

This clonotype showed up just a few times. V is TRBV6-6 and J is TRBJ2-4; D is perhaps TRBD2 (5 bases). The end of the DNA is better explained by TRBJ2-7, so the J call may be wrong. The CDR3 is made up of 12 amino acids. Germline lookup yields CDR1 MNHNY and CDR2 SVGAGI (reference sequence). CDR3 residues: CASSYREHEQYF. DNA for the CDR3: TGTGCCAGCAGTTACAGGGAGCACGAGCAGTACTTC.

This clonotype was detected only a few times. The rearrangement uses TRBV28 and TRBJ2-7; D not certain. V lost 1 base and J 6 bases, leaving 7 bases between the germline ends. This CDR3 has 12 amino acids. Germline V gene data show CDR1 as MDHEN and CDR2 as SYDVKM. The CDR3, as DNA: TGTGCCAGCAGTTTATTAGGGATCGAGCAGTACTTC. Translation gives CASSLLGIEQYF. Full variable domain (missing parts from reference TRBV28 and TRBJ2-7): DVKVTQSSRYLVKRTGEKVFLECVQDMDHENMFWYRQDPGLGLRLIYFSYDVKMKEKGDIPEGYSVSREKKERFSLILESASTNQTSMYLCASSLLGIEQYFGPGTRLTVT.

This clonotype was seen more than once but under ten times. This chain connects TRBV7-4 to TRBJ2-4; TRBD2 matches at 9 bases. The V gene's germline CDR1 is SGHVT and CDR2 SQSDAQ. V lost 1 base, J lost 2 bases, and 12 bases stayed unmatched. The CDR3 covers 19 residues. CDR3 protein: CASSLGAGGPQRTKNIQYF. The CDR3 coding sequence is TGTGCCAGCAGCTTAGGGGCGGGAGGGCCCCAACGAACCAAAAACATTCAGTACTTC.

V is TRBV6-5 and J is TRBJ2-5, with a weak D call TRBD2 (6 bases). Trimming cost V 5 bases and J 13 bases, with 23 bases left between them. The CDR3 extends over 14 amino acids. CDR1 is MNHEY, CDR2 SVGAGI, per germline. Here the CDR3 DNA reads TGTGCCAGCAGTGCCGCGGTAATAGGAGGGGAAAGGTACTTC. It yields the protein CASSAAVIGGERYF.

A few counts support this clonotype. V is TRBV9 and J is TRBJ2-7; perhaps D is TRBD1 or TRBD2 (7 bases each). Trimming removed 3 bases at V and 7 bases at J, with 20 bases between. There are 15 residues in the CDR3. Looked up from germline, CDR1 is SGDLS and CDR2 is YYNGEE. The CDR3 spells CASSERDSGTGEQYF. CDR3 coding DNA: TGTGCCAGCAGCGAGAGGGACAGCGGGACGGGGGAGCAGTACTTC.

This sequence joins TRBV15 and TRBJ2-7, with 11 bases aligning to TRBD2. In germline, CDR1 is LNHNV, CDR2 YYDKDF (reference sequence). This CDR3 is built from 15 residues. V dropped 4 bases and J dropped 2; count of bases not matched to a gene: 4. For the CDR3, the DNA is TGTGCCACCAGCAAGCCGGGACTAGCGGCCTACGAGCAGTACTTC. This translates into CATSKPGLAAYEQYF.

The chain carries TRBV28 and TRBJ1-2, with D tentatively TRBD1 (6 bases). Germline V gene sequence: CDR1 MDHEN, CDR2 SYDVKM. V shed 8 bases and J shed 2 bases, with 12 bases lying between them. The CDR3 contains 13 residues. CDR3 DNA sequence: TGTGCCAGCTGCCAACAGGGAAACTATGGCTACACCTTC. This codes for CASCQQGNYGYTF.

J is TRBJ2-2 and V is TRBV2; D is uncertain. V dropped 8 bases and J dropped 2 bases, with 3 bases sitting between them. In germline, CDR1 is SNHLY, CDR2 FYNNEI. The CDR3 spans 11 residues. The CDR3 DNA sequence: TGTGCCAGCTTCAACACCGGGGAGCTGTTTTTT. This gives the protein CASFNTGELFF. Supplemented by reference TRBV2 and TRBJ2-2, the full variable domain reads EPEVTQTPSHQVTQMGQEVILRCVPISNHLYFYWYRQILGQKVEFLVSFYNNEISEKSEIFDDQFSVERPDGSNFTLKIRSTKLEDSAMYFCASFNTGELFFGEGSRLTVL.

This rearrangement joins TRBV20-1 to TRBJ1-5; TRBD1 is a possible D gene (5 bases). Trimming removed 8 bases at V and 9 bases at J, with 23 bases between. CDR1 DFQATT and CDR2 SNEGSKA come from the germline V gene (reference sequence). This CDR3 is 14 amino acids long. The CDR3 region is CSPLRVDRIAPQHF. CDR3 bases: TGCAGTCCCCTCAGGGTGGATCGTATCGCGCCCCAGCATTTT.

This clonotype was detected ten times or more. V usage is TRBV12-3 or TRBV12-4 and J usage is TRBJ2-5; D call uncertain. The CDR3 is 14 amino acids. V lost 5 bases and J 4 bases, leaving 14 bases between the germline ends. This CDR3 is CASSPGWRGETQYF. The CDR3 region has the DNA TGTGCCAGCAGTCCCGGGTGGCGCGGAGAGACCCAGTACTTC.

This clonotype was seen only a few times. The chain uses TRBV28 and TRBJ2-1; tentative D call: TRBD1 (5 bases). This CDR3 comprises 12 residues. V lost 6 bases and J 3 bases, leaving 6 bases between the germline ends. CDR1 is MDHEN and CDR2 is SYDVKM in the germline V gene. CDR3 protein: CASRGLYNEQFF. In DNA form, the CDR3 reads TGTGCCAGCAGGGGGCTCTACAATGAGCAGTTCTTC.

This sequence joins TRBV5-1 and TRBJ2-3; D unresolved. This CDR3 has 16 residues. CDR1 is SGHRS, CDR2 YFSETQ, per germline. V lost 5 bases and J lost 0, with 16 bases in between. Here the CDR3 reads CASRWSVTPSTDTQYF. The CDR3 coding sequence is TGCGCCAGCAGATGGAGTGTTACCCCTAGCACAGATACGCAGTATTTT.

This clonotype was seen once. The CDR3 bases are TGCAGTGCTATTACAGGGATACAGACAGATACGCAGTATTTT. It codes for CSAITGIQTDTQYF. The V call is TRBV20-1, the J call TRBJ2-3, with D possibly matching TRBD1 (6 bases). V was trimmed by 4 bases and J by 3 bases, leaving 14 bases between them. CDR1 is DFQATT, CDR2 SNEGSKA, per germline (reference sequence). The CDR3 is made up of 14 amino acids.

A word on this clonotype: An end of the junction does not agree with germline; a read error may underlie this. The chain has TRBV4-1 and TRBJ1-2; D gene unclear. Germline CDR1 and CDR2: MGHRA and YSYEKL. The CDR3 loop spans 15 amino acids. This CDR3 reads CANSLEGGSNYGYTF. The CDR3 bases are TGCGCCAACAGCCTCGAGGGAGGGAGTAACTATGGCTACACCTTC.

The chain joins TRBV13 to TRBJ2-5; 10 bases map to TRBD1. The CDR3 totals 16 residues. CDR1 and CDR2 from the germline V gene are PRHDT and FYEKMQ (reference sequence). Trimming removed 5 bases from V and 5 bases from J; junction bases left unmatched: 11. The CDR3 loop is CASSPPRDRGWETQYF. DNA for the CDR3: TGTGCCAGCAGCCCGCCAAGGGACAGGGGATGGGAGACCCAGTACTTC.

This chain links TRBV10-3 with TRBJ1-4; D might be TRBD1 (5 bases). CDR1 and CDR2 (germline): ENHRY, SYGVKD. The germline V and J ends were trimmed by 11 bases and 5 bases, with 21 bases remaining between them. The CDR3 loop spans 15 amino acids. This chain's CDR3 is CAARAASGNNEKLFF. DNA of the CDR3: TGTGCCGCCAGGGCAGCCAGTGGGAACAATGAAAAACTGTTTTTT.

The chain couples TRBV6-1 to TRBJ1-1; tentatively, D is TRBD1 (6 bases). CDR1 is MNHNS and CDR2 is SASEGT in the germline V gene. The CDR3 extends over 14 amino acids. V lost 4 bases and J 4 bases, leaving 13 bases between the germline ends. The CDR3 bases are TGTGCCAGCAGTGCACAGGGATTGAGCACTGAAGCTTTCTTT. Amino acids: CASSAQGLSTEAFF.